The present T cell receptor (beta chain) was sequenced within a study of blood T cell repertoires in COVID-19. Whole-study context: COVID-19 samples, acute and convalescent, were from the United States, Italy and Spain. PBMCs, B-cell-depleted T cells, or T cells provided the cDNA or gDNA that made up the material.

Trimming cost V 3 bases and J 0 bases, with 11 bases left between them. Germline CDR1 KGHSH, CDR2 LQKENI. This CDR3 is built from 16 residues. The table came from immunoSEQ multiplex PCR; TCRdb's copy has only in-frame clones and leaves some out. The table has 150,000 to 200,000 clones, over 75% seen once. Residents of 24 US areas, aged roughly 18 to 89 years, made up the participants. Symptom resolution, clearance, or two negative PCRs marked donors in Cohort 3 as recovered. The chain has TRBV18 and TRBJ2-2; tentatively, D is TRBD2 (6 bases). Sequencing was performed on PBMCs or T cells enriched from blood (not recorded which). The clonotype was recovered from a woman under 30 who had recovered from COVID-19. The CDR3 DNA reads as TGTGCCAGCTCACCGTTGGGACTCCCGAACACCGGGGAGCTGTTTTTT. This encodes CASSPLGLPNTGELFF.